The entry below describes one TCR beta chain. The method was immunoSEQ multiplex PCR; TCRdb's version includes in-frame clones alone and lacks a portion of them. The sample holds some 2,100,000 clones, 85% to 95% seen once. This record comes from a study of shared clonotypes between healthy human individuals. CD8 cells classed as naive were CD45RO-negative and positively selected for CCR7, excluding terminally differentiated effector memory CD45RA+ cells. The CDR3 totals 15 residues. Per the germline V gene, CDR1 is WNHNN and CDR2 is SYGVQD (reference sequence). The V gene end was trimmed by 2 bases and the J gene end by 4 bases; junction bases not matched to a gene: 5.

This receptor was identified in a man younger than 35 in good health. Some clones in this sample may be carry-over from other donors' samples. The sample comprised naive CD8+ T cells from PBMCs. The chain has TRBV10-1 and TRBJ2-1, with 7 bases that match TRBD1. As DNA, the CDR3 is TGCGCCAGCAGTGAGCCGGGACAGCGTTACAATGAGCAGTTCTTC. This gives the protein CASSEPGQRYNEQFF.